The text below deals with one T cell receptor beta chain. This clone was found once. What this receptor recognizes is not known. Within one base of it there is no much larger clone, and no base qualities were kept. The CDR3 regions of human TCRbeta chains were analyzed by immunosequencing. The original methods were these. Repertoire TCRs were matched against a reference library of SARS-CoV-2-specific TCRs generated with the MIRA antigen-specificity platform. Breadth meant the fraction of unique TCRs that were SARS-CoV-2-associated, whereas depth meant the fraction of total T cells that were SARS-CoV-2-associated. Each spike-specific TCR was assigned to its reactive spike region and to a CD4 or CD8 class using the MIRA data. Log10-transformed breadth and depth values were compared by one-way ANOVA with Sidak's multiple comparisons tests. TCRdb's version of the immuneACCESS table is confined to in-frame rearrangements and falls short of the full clone set. An unresolved V gene accounts for under half of the shortfall where checked; the remainder is of unknown origin. The DNA gave D and trimming, while V, J and clone size come from that table. The table for this sample lists about 120,000 clones; around 86% of them were counted only once. Less than 3.5% of the sample is taken by the ten largest.

Reading the label with the study, this specimen's time point is: about 28 days (+/-7) after the second vaccine dose. AZD1222 recipients given second doses at about 4 weeks or at about 12 weeks were pooled, since spike-specific TCR depth and breadth were not found to differ between the two schedules. Vaccinee samples were obtained from the UK trials COV001 and COV002, which included a single-blind randomized controlled phase 2/3 trial of AZD1222 (ChAdOx1 nCoV-19) in healthy adults. For TCRbeta chain sequencing, PBMC samples were collected from trial participants at day 0 and at day 28 after the second dose. This record comes from a study of T cell responses to AZD1222 COVID-19 vaccine (dated by TCRdb to about 2021). For the wider study: TCR sequencing was performed for roughly 240 trial participants, of whom some 200 were given two doses of AZD1222 and 26 were given two doses of MenACWY control vaccine. Trial participants were enrolled into age subgroups of 18-55, 56-69 and 70-plus years, which contained roughly 140, 27 and 60 TCR-sequenced participants, respectively.

Overall study results and their limits: Nearly half of unique spike-specific TCRs reportedly recognized epitopes outside regions mutated in the B.1.351 and B.1.1.7 variants. The 56-69-year group was small, and its depth increase did not reach significance, likely because of low power. The whole spike protein was spanned by vaccine-associated CD4 TCRs, and dominant responses were seen in regions 160-218 and 743-854. Conclusions about previously exposed vaccinees are limited, since just a handful of AZD1222 recipients were seropositive for SARS-CoV-2 at baseline. No day 14 peak-response samples were available, so repertoires were characterized only after the peak T cell response. Participants were mostly white British, with more females than males. The authors suggested clonal diversity may have been underestimated. A significant rise in spike-specific TCR breadth and depth was observed after two AZD1222 doses relative to day 0 and relative to MenACWY recipients.

The source was peripheral blood, collected 28 days after the second AZD1222 dose. The sequence was collected from an adult who received the AZD1222 COVID-19 vaccine.

The DNA sequence is as follows: TGCGCCAGCAGCCGGGACAGGGAGAATTCACCCCTCCACTTT. It encodes CASSRDRENSPLHF. The sequence joins TRBV10-1 to TRBJ1-6; TRBD1 fits 9 bases in the junction. Taken from the germline V gene (reference sequence), the CDR1 and CDR2 loops are WNHNN and SYGVQD. V is cut back by 6 bases and J by 7 bases, with 4 bases in the junction unmatched. The CDR3 spans 14 residues, from the cysteine through the phenylalanine. The only DNA kept is the CDR3, 42 bases in frame from the first base.